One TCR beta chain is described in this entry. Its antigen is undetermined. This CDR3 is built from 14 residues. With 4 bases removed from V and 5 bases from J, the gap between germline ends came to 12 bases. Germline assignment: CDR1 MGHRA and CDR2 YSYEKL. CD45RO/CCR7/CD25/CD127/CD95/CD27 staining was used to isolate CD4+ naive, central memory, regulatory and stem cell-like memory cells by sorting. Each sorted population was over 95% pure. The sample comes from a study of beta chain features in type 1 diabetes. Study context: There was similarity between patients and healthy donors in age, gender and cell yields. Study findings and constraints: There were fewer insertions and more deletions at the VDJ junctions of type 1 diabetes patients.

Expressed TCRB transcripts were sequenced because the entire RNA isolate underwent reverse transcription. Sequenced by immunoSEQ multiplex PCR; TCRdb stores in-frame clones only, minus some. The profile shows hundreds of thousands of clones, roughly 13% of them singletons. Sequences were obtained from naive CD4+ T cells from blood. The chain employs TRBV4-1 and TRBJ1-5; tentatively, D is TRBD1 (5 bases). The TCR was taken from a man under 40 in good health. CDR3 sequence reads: CASSRAVTDQPQHF. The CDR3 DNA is TGCGCCAGCAGCCGAGCAGTGACAGATCAGCCCCAGCATTTT.